The 25 T cell receptor beta chains presented below share a single source sample, sequenced in a study of cytomegalovirus exposure and HLA in healthy donors. Both 60 Vbeta primers and 13 Jbeta primers went into the PCR. Sequenced by immunoSEQ multiplex PCR; TCRdb stores in-frame clones only, minus some. Of about 140,000 clones in the sample, about 61% were seen once. Sequenced sample: PBMCs. These receptors all come from a male donor in good health and CMV-seronegative.

As concerns this clone: The junction shows a germline mismatch at one end, possibly a read error. Other DNA sequences from this sample encode an identical CDR3 as well. Here the CDR3 DNA reads TGTGCCAGTAGCATAGATCAGGTACCCTCGGAAGCTTTCTTT. It specifies CASSIDQVPSEAFF. The V call is TRBV19, the J call TRBJ1-1; no clear D. CDR1 is LNHDA, CDR2 SQIVND, per germline (reference sequence). The CDR3 runs to 14 residues.

The rearrangement uses TRBV29-1 and TRBJ2-4, with TRBD1 identical over 10 bases. The CDR3 consists of 13 residues. V dropped 7 bases and J dropped 5; count of bases not matched to a gene: 5. Germline V lookup: CDR1 SQVTM, CDR2 ANQGSEA. Here the CDR3 DNA reads TGCAGCGCCCCCGGGACAGGGGAAAACATTCAGTACTTC. Protein sequence: CSAPGTGENIQYF.

The chain uses TRBV2 and TRBJ2-1; no definite D call. Trimming took off 8 bases at V and 9 bases at J, with 14 bases between the two ends. The CDR3 runs to 12 residues. The germline V gene has CDR1 SNHLY and CDR2 FYNNEI. The CDR3 nucleotides read TGTGCCAGCTACGTTAGCTCTGGTGAGCAGTTCTTC. Its protein is CASYVSSGEQFF.

This clone came up a few times. This rearrangement joins TRBV27 to TRBJ2-3; D is possibly TRBD1 (6 bases). V was trimmed by 7 bases and J by 5 bases, leaving 13 bases between them. The CDR3 spans 13 residues. Germline lookup yields CDR1 MNHEY and CDR2 SMNVEV (reference sequence). For the CDR3, the DNA is TGTGCCAGCACAAGGCAGGGGAAAGATACGCAGTATTTT. Translating it yields CASTRQGKDTQYF.

The chain links TRBV6-1 to TRBJ2-7; unclear D gene. Per germline, CDR1 MNHNS and CDR2 SASEGT. The CDR3 is 13 residues long. V shed 0 bases and J shed 4 bases, with 7 bases lying between them. The CDR3 DNA sequence: TGTGCCAGCAGTGAAGCCTACTGGTACGAGCAGTACTTC. Protein product: CASSEAYWYEQYF.

This clone occurred once. The chain recombines TRBV28 with TRBJ1-2; D gene uncertain. V lost 4 bases and J 2 bases, leaving 2 bases between the germline ends. Germline lookup yields CDR1 MDHEN and CDR2 SYDVKM. The CDR3 has 11 residues. The CDR3 spells CASSSNYGYTF. The CDR3 coding sequence is TGTGCCAGCAGTTCGAACTATGGCTACACCTTC.

This chain uses TRBV7-2 with TRBJ2-7; 11 bases map to TRBD1. The CDR3 spans 15 residues. Germline loops: CDR1 SGHTA, CDR2 FQGNSA. Trimming at V came to 4 bases and at J to 3 bases, leaving 5 bases not matched to a gene. CDR3 loop: CASSSRTGGVYEQYF. In DNA form, the CDR3 reads TGTGCCAGCAGCTCTAGGACAGGGGGCGTCTACGAGCAGTACTTC.

This clone was counted a few times. V and J are TRBV19 and TRBJ1-5; tentative D call: TRBD1 (6 bases). Trimming pared 5 bases from V and 0 bases from J, leaving 11 bases between. The CDR3 runs 15 residues. The germline CDR1 and CDR2 sequences are LNHDA and SQIVND (reference sequence). The CDR3 protein is CASSFGQRSNQPQHF. CDR3 DNA: TGTGCCAGTAGTTTTGGACAGCGTAGCAATCAGCCCCAGCATTTT.

This chain connects TRBV9 to TRBJ2-3; 13 bases fit TRBD2. V trimming: 3 bases; J trimming: 3 bases; junction bases outside the gene matches: 10. Germline CDR1 and CDR2: SGDLS and YYNGEE. CDR3 size: 18 residues. The CDR3 sequence is CASSALAGGLVGTDTQYF. DNA for the CDR3: TGTGCCAGCAGCGCACTAGCGGGGGGGCTGGTAGGGACAGATACGCAGTATTTT.

This rearrangement joins TRBV5-1 to TRBJ1-6, with 7 bases that match TRBD1. The V segment lost 4 bases and the J segment 10 bases; nucleotides outside the gene matches: 8. The CDR3 extends over 14 amino acids. From germline, CDR1 is SGHRS and CDR2 YFSETQ. CDR3 in DNA: TGCGCCAGCAGCCAGGGGGGACGGGAGTCACCCCTCCACTTT. Amino acid sequence: CASSQGGRESPLHF.

This chain connects TRBV30 to TRBJ1-1; no clear D. The CDR3 is made up of 15 amino acids. CDR1 GTSNPN and CDR2 SVGIG come from the germline V gene (reference sequence). V was shortened by 4 bases and J by 5 bases, with 20 bases between the two germline ends. The chain's CDR3 is CAWNPVGRERTEAFF. CDR3 bases: TGTGCCTGGAATCCTGTCGGACGGGAAAGGACTGAAGCTTTCTTT.

The chain carries TRBV18 and TRBJ2-1, with 10 bases matching TRBD2. Germline V gives CDR1 KGHSH, CDR2 LQKENI. This CDR3 spans 14 amino acids. The J segment lost 2 bases and the V segment lost 6 bases, leaving 1 base of the junction unmatched. The CDR3 region is CASSTSGAYNEQFF. CDR3 DNA sequence: TGTGCCAGCTCTACTAGCGGGGCCTACAATGAGCAGTTCTTC.

The chain combines TRBV7-4 with TRBJ2-5, with TRBD2 matching 11 bases. This CDR3 is 18 amino acids long. Trimming at V came to 5 bases and at J to 1 base, leaving 12 bases not matched to a gene. Germline V lookup: CDR1 SGHVT, CDR2 SQSDAQ. The CDR3 sequence: CASSQRSLAGGTQETQYF. CDR3 DNA sequence: TGTGCCAGCAGCCAAAGGAGCCTAGCGGGGGGTACCCAAGAGACCCAGTACTTC.

The V call is TRBV10-3, the J call TRBJ2-2; 7 bases match TRBD1. Looked up from germline, CDR1 is ENHRY and CDR2 is SYGVKD. The CDR3 is 15 amino acids. Trimming took 2 bases from V and 3 from J; bases not matched to a gene: 3. The CDR3 coding sequence is TGTGCCATCAGTGAGAGGGGGCAGGACACCGGGGAGCTGTTTTTT. Residues: CAISERGQDTGELFF.

This rearrangement joins TRBV5-4 to TRBJ2-1, with 7 bases identical to TRBD2. The CDR3 contains 13 residues. Germline assignment: CDR1 SGHNT and CDR2 YYREEE (reference sequence). V lost 1 base to trimming and J lost 8 bases; unmatched junction nucleotides: 3. CDR3 coding DNA: TGTGCCAGCAGCTTGCGGGGAGGGGATGAGCAGTTCTTC. Residues: CASSLRGGDEQFF.

There are a few counts of this clone. This chain joins TRBV19 and TRBJ1-4, with 7 bases identical to TRBD1. Germline CDR1 is LNHDA and CDR2 is SQIVND (reference sequence). CDR3 length equals 16 residues. Trimming removed 6 bases from V and 1 base from J; junction bases left unmatched: 8. CDR3 loop: CASRQFWDRTNEKLFF. In DNA, the CDR3 is TGTGCCAGTAGACAGTTTTGGGACAGAACTAATGAAAAACTGTTTTTT.

The chain has TRBV19 and TRBJ2-5; possibly TRBD2 for D (6 bases). V lost 11 bases and J lost 4, with 26 bases in between. This CDR3 comprises 16 residues. Germline V CDR1 and CDR2: LNHDA, SQIVND (reference sequence). The CDR3 DNA follows: TGTGCCTCCCAGGACGGGGTCGGGGGAATCGGAGAGACCCAGTACTTC. It encodes CASQDGVGGIGETQYF.

This chain links TRBV5-1 with TRBJ2-7, with 13 nucleotides matching TRBD2. CDR1 SGHRS and CDR2 YFSETQ come from the germline V gene. The CDR3 has 16 amino acids. Unmatched junction bases numbered 2, after V lost 0 bases and J lost 2 bases. The CDR3 bases are TGCGCCAGCAGCTTGGTTACTAGCGGGGGGGCCTACGAGCAGTACTTC. The encoded protein is CASSLVTSGGAYEQYF.

A few counts support this clone. CDR3 amino acids: CASKRDRNNNEQFF. The DNA for the CDR3 is TGTGCCAGCAAGAGGGACAGAAACAACAATGAGCAGTTCTTC. The V call is TRBV2, the J call TRBJ2-1; 7 nucleotides align to TRBD1. CDR1 and CDR2 (germline): SNHLY, FYNNEI. The V segment lost 7 bases and the J segment 5 bases; nucleotides outside the gene matches: 8. There are 14 residues in the CDR3.

The chain has TRBV6-6 and TRBJ1-5; a weak D match, TRBD1 (6 bases). The CDR3 is made up of 15 amino acids. CDR1 and CDR2 from the germline V gene are MNHNY and SVGAGI (reference sequence). The V and J ends lost 1 base and 2 bases respectively, with 9 bases between them. The CDR3 loop reads CASSYLTGGNQPQHF. CDR3 in DNA: TGTGCCAGCAGTTACTTGACAGGCGGCAATCAGCCCCAGCATTTT.

The J gene is TRBJ2-7, the V gene TRBV27; D not certain. V was cut by 2 bases and J by 3 bases, with 11 bases left in between. CDR1 is MNHEY, CDR2 SMNVEV, per germline (reference sequence). The CDR3 has 14 residues. The CDR3 DNA reads TGTGCCAGCAGTTTAGATAGGAGCTACTACGAGCAGTACTTC. Its protein product is CASSLDRSYYEQYF.

This chain connects TRBV9 to TRBJ2-3; D is uncertain. The CDR3 runs to 16 residues. Germline V gene sequence: CDR1 SGDLS, CDR2 YYNGEE. The ends were cut back, 0 bases at V and 0 bases at J, with 11 bases in the middle. CDR3 residues: CASSVGLLTSTDTQYF. The CDR3 nucleotides read TGTGCCAGCAGCGTAGGTTTGCTAACTAGCACAGATACGCAGTATTTT.

The gene calls are TRBV27 and TRBJ1-2, with D maybe TRBD1 (6 bases). This CDR3 contains 16 residues. V lost 4 bases, J lost 4 bases, and 19 bases lay in between. Germline CDR1 reads MNHEY; CDR2 reads SMNVEV (reference sequence). CDR3 in amino acids: CASSSQGLSLRYGYTF. The CDR3 DNA follows: TGTGCCAGCAGTTCACAGGGCCTCTCACTCCGCTATGGCTACACCTTC.

This sequence joins TRBV5-1 and TRBJ2-5; TRBD1 agrees at 8 bases. The CDR3 sequence is 15 residues long. V dropped 4 bases and J dropped 4; count of bases not matched to a gene: 9. The germline CDR1 and CDR2 sequences are SGHRS and YFSETQ. CDR3 in amino acids: CASSPGRGRRETQYF. Here the CDR3 DNA reads TGCGCCAGCAGCCCAGGCAGGGGGCGCCGAGAGACCCAGTACTTC.

This sequence joins TRBV6-1 and TRBJ2-1; 7 bases agree with TRBD1. The V segment lost 8 bases and the J segment 4 bases; nucleotides outside the gene matches: 5. CDR1 and CDR2 from the germline V gene are MNHNS and SASEGT. This CDR3 spans 13 amino acids. The CDR3 DNA is TGTGCCAGCTGGACAGGCCATTACAATGAGCAGTTCTTC. Protein product: CASWTGHYNEQFF.